The clone carrying this TCR beta chain appeared many times. Antigen: not known. This record belongs to a study of metastatic and nonmetastatic thyroid tumors. Study-wide context: Peripheral blood and tumor or nodule samples from malignant and benign thyroid patients were compared.

Study processing details: Built for papillary thyroid cancer, a distant-metastasis classifier drew on CDR3 differences across clinicopathological groups. TCRdb reprocessed the PCR reads using MiXCR. These V and J calls derive from TCRdb rather than the authors' analysis. The data hold tens of thousands of clones, with roughly an eighth observed a single time. Not a single patient had been given any form of treatment at any point before undergoing thyroid surgery. Study results and caveats: The reported finding was significantly higher TCR beta diversity in malignant thyroid tumors relative to benign nodules, in blood and tumor.

The sequenced material came from blood. The sequence was collected from a female donor with papillary thyroid cancer or a benign thyroid nodule (not recorded which). Some clones in this sample may be carry-over from other donors' samples.

CDR3 region: CASSLDDGNTEAFF. The DNA for the CDR3 is TGCGCCAGCAGCTTGGATGATGGAAACACTGAAGCTTTCTTT. This sequence joins TRBV5-1 and TRBJ1-1; unclear D gene. Germline lookup yields CDR1 SGHRS and CDR2 YFSETQ. The ends were cut back, 0 bases at V and 2 bases at J, with 8 bases in the middle. The CDR3 extends over 14 amino acids. The full variable domain, in which reference TRBV5-1 and TRBJ1-1 provide the parts outside the CDR3, is KAGVTQTPRYLIKTRGQQVTLSCSPISGHRSVSWYQQTPGQGLQFLFEYFSETQRNKGNFPGRFSGRQFSNSRSEMNVSTLELGDSALYLCASSLDDGNTEAFFGQGTRLTVV.